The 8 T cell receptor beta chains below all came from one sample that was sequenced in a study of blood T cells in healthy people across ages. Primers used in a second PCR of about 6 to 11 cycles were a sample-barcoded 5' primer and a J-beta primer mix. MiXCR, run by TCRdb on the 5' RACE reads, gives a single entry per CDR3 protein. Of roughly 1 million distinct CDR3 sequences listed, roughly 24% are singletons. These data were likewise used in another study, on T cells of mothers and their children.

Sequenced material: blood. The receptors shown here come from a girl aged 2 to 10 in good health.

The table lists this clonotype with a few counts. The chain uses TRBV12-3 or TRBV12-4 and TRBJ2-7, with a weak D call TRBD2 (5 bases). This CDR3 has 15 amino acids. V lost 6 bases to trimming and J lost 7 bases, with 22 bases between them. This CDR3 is CASSSDFSVNYEQYF. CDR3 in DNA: TGTGCCAGCAGCAGCGATTTTAGCGTGAACTATGAGCAGTACTTC.

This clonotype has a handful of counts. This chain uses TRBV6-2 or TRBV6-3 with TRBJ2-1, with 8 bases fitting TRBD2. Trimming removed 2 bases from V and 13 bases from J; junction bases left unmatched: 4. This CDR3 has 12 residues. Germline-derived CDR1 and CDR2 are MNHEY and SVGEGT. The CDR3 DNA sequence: TGTGCCAGCAGTTACGGGACTAGGAACCAGTTCTTC. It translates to CASSYGTRNQFF.

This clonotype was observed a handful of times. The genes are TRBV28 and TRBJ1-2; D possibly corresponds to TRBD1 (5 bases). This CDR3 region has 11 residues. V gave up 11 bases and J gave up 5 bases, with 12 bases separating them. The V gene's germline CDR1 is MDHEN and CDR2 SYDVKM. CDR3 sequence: CAHSDIYGYTF. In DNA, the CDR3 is TGTGCCCACTCGGACATTTATGGCTACACCTTC.

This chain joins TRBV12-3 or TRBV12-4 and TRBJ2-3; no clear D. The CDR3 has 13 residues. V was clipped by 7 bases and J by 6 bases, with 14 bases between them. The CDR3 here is CASTRLVGDTQYF. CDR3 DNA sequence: TGTGCCAGCACTCGATTGGTCGGGGATACGCAGTATTTT.

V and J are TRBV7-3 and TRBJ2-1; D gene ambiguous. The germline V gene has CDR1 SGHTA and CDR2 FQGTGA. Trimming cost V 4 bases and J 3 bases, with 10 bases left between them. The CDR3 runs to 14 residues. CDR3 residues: CASSSDGNYNEQFF. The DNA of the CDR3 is TGTGCCAGCAGCTCGGACGGAAACTACAATGAGCAGTTCTTC.

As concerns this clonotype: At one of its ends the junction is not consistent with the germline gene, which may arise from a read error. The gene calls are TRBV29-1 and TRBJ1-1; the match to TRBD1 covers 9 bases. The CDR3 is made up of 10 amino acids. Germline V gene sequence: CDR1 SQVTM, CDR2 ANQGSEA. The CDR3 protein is CSGGDRASQF. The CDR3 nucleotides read TGCAGCGGAGGGGACAGGGCCTCCCAGTTT.

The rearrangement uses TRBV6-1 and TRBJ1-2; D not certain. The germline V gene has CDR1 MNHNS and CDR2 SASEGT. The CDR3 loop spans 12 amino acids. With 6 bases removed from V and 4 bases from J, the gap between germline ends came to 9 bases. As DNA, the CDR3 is TGTGCCAGCAGCGCAGTCACCTATGGCTACACCTTC. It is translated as CASSAVTYGYTF.

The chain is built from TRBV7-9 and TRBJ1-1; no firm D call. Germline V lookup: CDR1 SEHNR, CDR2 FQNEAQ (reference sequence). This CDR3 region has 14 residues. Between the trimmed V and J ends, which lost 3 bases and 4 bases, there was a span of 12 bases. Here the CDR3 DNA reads TGTGCCAGCAGCTTCGAGGCCTCGGGCACTGAAGCTTTCTTT. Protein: CASSFEASGTEAFF.